Following are 27 T cell receptor beta chains from one sample sequenced in a study of T cell repertoires in aging, cancer and after chemotherapy. The template was genomic DNA from peripheral blood, not RNA. Rearranged V-D-J TRB sequences were amplified with a mixed TRB-A/B primer pool. TCRdb called the multiplex PCR reads again in MiXCR, with one record for every CDR3 protein. The data show about 11,000 distinct CDR3 sequences, approximately 29% seen once. Sequenced sample: blood. These receptors all come from a human donor in good health. The donor label of this sample is uncertain.

In its sample, this clonotype was seen a few times. This chain joins TRBV19 and TRBJ2-7, with 10 bases identical to TRBD2. In germline, CDR1 is LNHDA, CDR2 SQIVND (reference sequence). Trimming took 6 bases from V and 2 from J; bases not matched to a gene: 10. CDR3 length: 16 residues. The CDR3 reads CASRSGHLAGAYEQYF. CDR3 DNA sequence: TGTGCCAGTAGGTCCGGACACCTAGCGGGAGCCTACGAGCAGTACTTC.

The rearrangement links TRBV6-5 to TRBJ2-6; D is ambiguous. CDR1 and CDR2 from the germline V gene are MNHEY and SVGAGI. The CDR3 loop spans 16 amino acids. The V end lost 9 bases, the J end lost 0 bases, and 15 bases lay between the germline ends. The CDR3 bases are TGTGCCAGTTACTCTGAATCGAGCTCTGGGGCCAACGTCCTGACTTTC. This codes for CASYSESSSGANVLTF.

Only a few counts were recorded for this clonotype. The chain links TRBV18 to TRBJ1-4, with D unclear. Looked up from germline, CDR1 is KGHSH and CDR2 is LQKENI. The CDR3 consists of 12 residues. The V and J ends lost 4 bases and 8 bases respectively, with 8 bases between them. Here the CDR3 DNA reads TGTGCCAGCTCACGAGGAAAGGAAAAACTGTTTTTT. This translates into CASSRGKEKLFF.

This clonotype was seen a few times. V gene TRBV6-5 combines with J gene TRBJ1-1, with D possibly being TRBD1 (6 bases). The V end lost 7 bases, the J end lost 11 bases, and 20 bases lay between the germline ends. Per the germline V gene, CDR1 is MNHEY and CDR2 is SVGAGI. CDR3 length: 13 amino acids. In DNA form, the CDR3 reads TGTGCCAGCACCCCGGGACAAGTGGTGGAGGCTTTCTTT. Its translation: CASTPGQVVEAFF.

The J gene is TRBJ2-5, the V gene TRBV19; 7 nucleotides agree with TRBD1. With V trimmed by 6 bases and J by 4 bases, 11 bases remained unmatched. Germline V gene lookup returns CDR1 LNHDA and CDR2 SQIVND (reference sequence). The CDR3 runs to 15 residues. The CDR3 sequence is CASSLHRGRRETQYF. DNA of the CDR3: TGTGCCAGTAGCCTCCACAGGGGCCGCCGAGAGACCCAGTACTTC.

V is TRBV30 and J is TRBJ1-5; D possibly corresponds to TRBD1 (5 bases). The V end lost 1 base, the J end lost 4 bases, and 8 bases lay between the germline ends. The germline gives CDR1 GTSNPN, CDR2 SVGIG (reference sequence). CDR3 length: 13 amino acids. Written as DNA, the CDR3 is TGTGCCTGGAGTGGCCGGGGGAATCAGCCCCAGCATTTT. Translating gives CAWSGRGNQPQHF.

By sample fraction, this clonotype is medium-sized. The rearrangement joins TRBV6-5 to TRBJ1-6, with TRBD1 identical over 8 bases. Germline values: CDR1 MNHEY, CDR2 SVGAGI. The trim removed 6 bases at V and 7 bases at J, leaving 5 bases unmatched. This CDR3 spans 14 amino acids. The CDR3 bases are TGTGCCAGCAGGCCGTGGACAGGGAATTCACCCCTCCACTTT. It translates to CASRPWTGNSPLHF.

This clonotype was seen a few times. This sequence joins TRBV19 and TRBJ1-5; no clear D gene. Looked up from germline, CDR1 is LNHDA and CDR2 is SQIVND (reference sequence). The length of the CDR3 is 13 residues. V was clipped by 1 base and J by 5 bases, with 6 bases between them. This CDR3 is CASSIGGDQPQHF. CDR3 coding DNA: TGTGCCAGTAGTATAGGGGGAGATCAGCCCCAGCATTTT.

The chain combines TRBV12-3 or TRBV12-4 with TRBJ1-1, with D uncertain. The CDR3 sequence is 15 residues long. The germline V and J ends were trimmed by 7 bases and 3 bases, with 18 bases remaining between them. The chain's CDR3 is CASTPPPPGYTEAFF. The CDR3 nucleotides are TGTGCCAGCACCCCCCCCCCTCCGGGCTACACTGAAGCTTTCTTT.

This rearrangement joins TRBV6-1 to TRBJ1-3; no definite D call. Germline V gives CDR1 MNHNS, CDR2 SASEGT. Trimming took 8 bases from V and 3 from J, leaving 8 bases between them. This CDR3 is 12 amino acids long. The CDR3 region is CASQGNGNTIYF. CDR3 bases: TGTGCCAGCCAAGGGAATGGAAACACCATATATTTT.

This clonotype is termed medium-sized. The rearrangement uses TRBV29-1 and TRBJ2-1, with TRBD2 identical over 8 bases. The V gene's germline CDR1 is SQVTM and CDR2 ANQGSEA. This CDR3 is built from 16 residues. Trimming cost V 7 bases and J 5 bases; bases outside gene matches: 16. The CDR3 loop reads CSDRRSGSGVNNEQFF. The DNA of the CDR3 is TGCAGCGACCGCCGCAGCGGGAGTGGCGTAAACAATGAGCAGTTCTTC.

This chain joins TRBV24-1 and TRBJ1-2; the match to TRBD1 covers 9 bases. The CDR3 has 16 residues. V lost 4 bases and J lost 2; bases outside the gene matches: 7. Germline V gene lookup returns CDR1 KGHDR and CDR2 SFDVKD. The CDR3 is CATSEGQGGANYGYTF. DNA of the CDR3: TGTGCCACCAGTGAGGGACAGGGAGGGGCCAACTATGGCTACACCTTC.

The chain joins TRBV6-5 to TRBJ1-5, with D perhaps matching TRBD1 (6 bases). V lost 5 bases, J lost 5 bases, and 16 bases lay in between. The germline V gene has CDR1 MNHEY and CDR2 SVGAGI. The CDR3 sequence is 15 residues long. CDR3 nucleotide sequence: TGTGCCAGCAGTACGACAGGAGACGAGTATCAGCCCCAGCATTTT. It translates to CASSTTGDEYQPQHF.

On this clonotype: With a much larger clone just one base away, this may be a read error. The chain recombines TRBV19 with TRBJ2-2, with unresolved D. Germline lookup yields CDR1 LNHDA and CDR2 SQIVND (reference sequence). Trimming stripped 3 bases from V and 3 bases from J, with 14 bases between. CDR3 length: 16 amino acids. The CDR3 bases are TGTGCCAGTAGTATTTCGGCAGTGGGGTACACCGGGGAGCTGTTTTTT. The encoded protein is CASSISAVGYTGELFF.

This clonotype has more than one count but fewer than ten. The chain recombines TRBV27 with TRBJ2-1; 12 bases map to TRBD2. This CDR3 is 16 amino acids long. Germline CDR1 and CDR2: MNHEY and SMNVEV (reference sequence). J lost 7 bases, V lost 2 bases, and 6 bases had no gene match. DNA for the CDR3: TGTGCCAGCAGTTTAGTGACTAGCGGGAGAGGGAATGAGCAGTTCTTC. It is translated as CASSLVTSGRGNEQFF.

The chain employs TRBV19 and TRBJ2-7; 10 bases line up with TRBD1. The CDR3 length is 15 residues. Unmatched junction bases numbered 12, after V lost 4 bases and J lost 9 bases. The germline CDR1 and CDR2 sequences are LNHDA and SQIVND (reference sequence). The CDR3 nucleotides read TGTGCCAGTAGTACGGGACAGGGGCTTGTAACGGGGCAGTACTTC. Its protein is CASSTGQGLVTGQYF.

This clonotype is categorized as medium-sized. This sequence joins TRBV29-1 and TRBJ2-3; D is perhaps TRBD1 (6 bases). Between the trimmed V and J ends, which lost 5 bases and 4 bases, there was a span of 13 bases. CDR1 SQVTM and CDR2 ANQGSEA come from the germline V gene. The CDR3 covers 13 residues. CDR3 in amino acids: CSVLQGWSDTQYF. In DNA, the CDR3 is TGCAGCGTTCTACAGGGCTGGTCAGATACGCAGTATTTT.

The chain employs TRBV11-1 and TRBJ1-6; weak D call: TRBD1 (6 bases). V was shortened by 6 bases and J by 14 bases, with 17 bases between the two germline ends. In germline, CDR1 is SGHAT, CDR2 FQDESV (reference sequence). CDR3 size: 13 residues. In DNA, the CDR3 is TGTGCCAGCAGTAACAGGGAAAGGGTGTCCCTCCACTTT. Amino acid sequence: CASSNRERVSLHF.

The chain couples TRBV29-1 to TRBJ2-1; maybe TRBD1 (6 bases). The ends were cut back, 7 bases at V and 3 bases at J, with 13 bases in the middle. Per germline, CDR1 SQVTM and CDR2 ANQGSEA. The CDR3 totals 13 residues. CDR3 coding DNA: TGCAGCGCCTCAAACAGGGACTACAATGAGCAGTTCTTC. Translating gives CSASNRDYNEQFF.

This clonotype occurred a few times. The chain has TRBV5-6 and TRBJ2-4; possible D gene TRBD1, 5 bases. The CDR3 covers 17 residues. V lost 4 bases, J lost 0 bases, and 17 bases lay in between. CDR1 and CDR2 (germline): SGHDT, YYEEEE. This CDR3 is CASSTRELGLAKNIQYF. For the CDR3, the DNA is TGTGCCAGCAGCACCAGGGAATTAGGTCTAGCCAAAAACATTCAGTACTTC. Full variable domain (rest looked up from reference TRBV5-6 and TRBJ2-4): DAGVTQSPTHLIKTRGQQVTLRCSPKSGHDTVSWYQQALGQGPQFIFQYYEEEERQRGNFPDRFSGHQFPNYSSELNVNALLLGDSALYLCASSTRELGLAKNIQYFGAGTRLSVL.

There are a few counts of this clonotype. DNA of the CDR3: TGTGCCAGTAGTATCGGATGGACAGTTCCTCTCCCCACAGATACGCAGTATTTT. It codes for CASSIGWTVPLPTDTQYF. The rearrangement uses TRBV19 and TRBJ2-3, with D possibly matching TRBD1 (6 bases). This CDR3 region has 18 residues. V was trimmed by 3 bases and J by 2 bases, leaving 21 bases between them. Germline values: CDR1 LNHDA, CDR2 SQIVND (reference sequence).

This rearrangement joins TRBV12-3 or TRBV12-4 to TRBJ2-1; 10 bases fit TRBD2. V lost 6 bases to trimming and J lost 0 bases; unmatched junction nucleotides: 5. The CDR3 covers 16 residues. The CDR3, as DNA: TGTGCCAGCAGCCCCAGCGGGGGGGGCTCCTACAATGAGCAGTTCTTC. Translating it yields CASSPSGGGSYNEQFF.

Sample share makes this clonotype medium-sized. The chain combines TRBV27 with TRBJ1-2; D is uncertain. The V end was cut by 5 bases, the J end by 8 bases, with 18 bases between. The V gene's germline CDR1 is MNHEY and CDR2 SMNVEV (reference sequence). The CDR3 length is 14 residues. The CDR3: CASSVDWSEGGYTF. The CDR3, as DNA: TGTGCCAGCAGTGTCGACTGGTCGGAGGGCGGCTACACCTTC.

This clonotype was observed a single time. A much more abundant neighbour one base away suggests this may be a read error. The rearrangement links TRBV11-2 to TRBJ2-3; the D gene could be TRBD1 or TRBD2 (5 bases each). CDR3 length: 15 amino acids. The ends were cut back, 6 bases at V and 1 base at J, with 14 bases in the middle. Germline loops: CDR1 SGHAT, CDR2 FQNNGV. For the CDR3, the DNA is TGTGCCAGCAGGTACGGGACCGAGGGCACAGATACGCAGTATTTT. It specifies CASRYGTEGTDTQYF.

The CDR3 loop reads CASGRQGYNEQFF. For the CDR3, the DNA is TGCGCCAGCGGACGGCAGGGCTACAATGAGCAGTTCTTC. J is TRBJ2-1 and V is TRBV5-1, with D possibly matching TRBD1 (5 bases). Germline V CDR1 and CDR2: SGHRS, YFSETQ. With 7 bases removed from V and 3 bases from J, the gap between germline ends came to 11 bases. The CDR3 runs 13 residues.

This clonotype was detected only a few times. The rearrangement joins TRBV18 to TRBJ2-7; D is uncertain. Germline V gene data show CDR1 as KGHSH and CDR2 as LQKENI. Trimming took off 1 base at V and 3 bases at J, with 4 bases between the two ends. This CDR3 region has 12 residues. This CDR3 reads CASSPHVYEQYF. CDR3 DNA: TGTGCCAGCTCACCACACGTCTACGAGCAGTACTTC.

The chain links TRBV7-4 to TRBJ2-3; no definite D call. Deletions cut 5 bases from V and 1 base from J, with 10 bases between. CDR1 and CDR2 (germline): SGHVT, SQSDAQ. This CDR3 comprises 14 residues. CDR3 region: CASSPSGGTDTQYF. As DNA, the CDR3 is TGTGCCAGCAGCCCTTCTGGGGGCACAGATACGCAGTATTTT.